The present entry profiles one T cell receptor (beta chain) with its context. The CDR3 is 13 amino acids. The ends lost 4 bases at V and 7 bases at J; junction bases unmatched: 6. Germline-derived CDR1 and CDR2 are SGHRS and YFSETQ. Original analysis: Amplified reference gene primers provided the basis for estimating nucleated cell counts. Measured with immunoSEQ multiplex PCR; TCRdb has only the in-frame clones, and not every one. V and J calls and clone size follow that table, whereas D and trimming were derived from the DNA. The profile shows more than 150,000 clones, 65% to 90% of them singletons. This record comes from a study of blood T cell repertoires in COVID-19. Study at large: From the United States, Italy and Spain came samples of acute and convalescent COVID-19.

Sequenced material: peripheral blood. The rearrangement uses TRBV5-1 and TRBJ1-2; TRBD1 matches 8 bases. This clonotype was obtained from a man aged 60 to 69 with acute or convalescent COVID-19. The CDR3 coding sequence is TGCGCCAGCAGCGTGACAGGGGATGGTGGCTACACCTTC. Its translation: CASSVTGDGGYTF.